This TCR beta chain was retrieved from a study of quantifying T cell responses using KT2 cells. Overall study context: RNA was reverse transcribed with TCR alpha and beta constant-region primers. The second PCR ran as a qPCR until a predetermined fluorescence threshold was reached. Study outcomes and limitations: KT2 sequences were detected down to about one KT2 cell per 100,000 PBMC.

The sample is PBMC spiked with counted cells of clone KT2. The CDR3 has 14 residues. After removal of 5 bases from V and 5 bases from J, the junction contained 8 bases not matched to a gene. In germline, CDR1 is SGHTA, CDR2 FQGNSA. A single-stranded UMI oligo with SP2 sequence was ligated to cDNA 3' ends. An equimolar mix of RC1.1 and RC1.2 primed the beta chain across TRBC1 and TRBC2. Starting with the second PCR, alpha and beta TCR chains went through separate processing. TCRdb re-called the UMI-ligation and nested PCR reads through MiXCR, storing one row per CDR3 protein. The sample includes about 50,000 distinct CDR3 sequences, 11% seen only once; the top ten take around 9.3%. Of note for this clonotype: What it binds is not known.

This TCR derives from a human donor. The V gene is TRBV7-2, the J gene TRBJ1-1; 7 bases map to TRBD1. Sequenced input: PBMCs spiked with cells of the T cell clone KT2. The CDR3 DNA follows: TGTGCCAGCAGCCCAGAGACAGGGAGGACTGAAGCTTTCTTT. Translating gives CASSPETGRTEAFF.